The 17 T cell receptor beta chains below come from one sample, sequenced in a study of shared clonotypes between healthy human individuals. Selected positively for CCR7 and CD45RO-negative, naive CD8 cells excluded terminally differentiated effector memory CD45RA+ cells. TCRdb's copy holds only in-frame clones and misses some; the assay was immunoSEQ multiplex PCR. The repertoire consists of about 680,000 clones, with around 92% occurring once and the leading ten covering 24%. Sequences were obtained from naive CD8+ T cells sorted from blood. Every receptor here comes from a man aged 25-40 years in good health.

This chain joins TRBV29-1 and TRBJ2-5; D is ambiguous. Looked up from germline, CDR1 is SQVTM and CDR2 is ANQGSEA. CDR3 length: 11 residues. Trimming stripped 8 bases from V and 7 bases from J, with 14 bases between. CDR3 region: CSPRVHLTQYF. As DNA, the CDR3 is TGCAGCCCCCGGGTCCACTTGACCCAGTACTTC.

CDR3 region: CASSSSGVQLTGEKLFF. In DNA, the CDR3 is TGTGCCAGCAGTTCTTCAGGGGTCCAACTCACGGGGGAAAAACTGTTTTTT. This chain connects TRBV28 to TRBJ1-4; D is possibly TRBD1 (6 bases). The CDR3 is made up of 17 amino acids. V was clipped by 4 bases and J by 8 bases, with 23 bases between them. In germline, CDR1 is MDHEN, CDR2 SYDVKM.

In DNA form, the CDR3 reads TGTGCCAGCAGTTACTCAGGGGCGGATGGCTACACCTTC. This encodes CASSYSGADGYTF. The chain has TRBV6-6 and TRBJ1-2, with D possibly being TRBD1 (5 bases). Germline CDR1 reads MNHNY; CDR2 reads SVGAGI (reference sequence). There are 13 residues in the CDR3. Trimming took 0 bases from V and 6 from J, leaving 8 bases between them.

The chain recombines TRBV7-3 with TRBJ2-7; TRBD2 might be the D (6 bases). The CDR3 length is 14 residues. CDR1 and CDR2 from the germline V gene are SGHTA and FQGTGA. The V and J ends lost 1 base and 7 bases respectively, with 14 bases between them. The CDR3 nucleotides are TGTGCCAGCAGCTTAATTACCCCGGGAGATGAGCAGTACTTC. Translated: CASSLITPGDEQYF. Using reference TRBV7-3 and TRBJ2-7 for the parts outside the CDR3, the full variable domain is GAGVSQTPSNKVTEKGKYVELRCDPISGHTALYWYRQSLGQGPEFLIYFQGTGAADDSGLPNDRFFAVRPEGSVSTLKIQRTERGDSAVYLCASSLITPGDEQYFGPGTRLTVT.

The chain employs TRBV27 and TRBJ2-7; D is possibly TRBD2 (6 bases). Per the germline V gene, CDR1 is MNHEY and CDR2 is SMNVEV (reference sequence). The CDR3 length is 14 residues. V lost 6 bases, J lost 3 bases, and 15 bases lay in between. The CDR3 DNA follows: TGTGCCAGCAGCCCCAGCGGACTATACTACGAGCAGTACTTC. The encoded protein is CASSPSGLYYEQYF.

This clone was detected a few times. The CDR3 sequence is CASSIVGQQETQYF. The CDR3 DNA reads as TGTGCCAGCAGCATAGTGGGACAGCAAGAGACCCAGTACTTC. The chain links TRBV7-2 to TRBJ2-5; 7 bases line up with TRBD1. Germline trimming cut 5 bases from V and 2 bases from J; bases unmatched to any gene: 5. The CDR3 extends over 14 amino acids. Germline CDR1 SGHTA, CDR2 FQGNSA.

The V and J genes are TRBV30 and TRBJ1-4; possible D gene TRBD1, 6 bases. Trimming stripped 3 bases from V and 0 bases from J, with 11 bases between. Germline CDR1 reads GTSNPN; CDR2 reads SVGIG (reference sequence). The CDR3 has 15 amino acids. CDR3 in amino acids: CAWRAGTTTNEKLFF. The CDR3 DNA follows: TGTGCCTGGAGGGCCGGGACAACAACTAATGAAAAACTGTTTTTT.

The CDR3 DNA is TGTGCCAGCAAGGGGGGCCTCTACGAGCAGTACTTC. Its protein product is CASKGGLYEQYF. The chain recombines TRBV2 with TRBJ2-7; D possibly uses TRBD1 or TRBD2 (6 bases each). The CDR3 totals 12 residues. Germline values: CDR1 SNHLY, CDR2 FYNNEI. The germline V and J ends were trimmed by 7 bases and 3 bases, with 10 bases remaining between them.

This chain connects TRBV15 to TRBJ1-3; D is uncertain. CDR3 size: 17 residues. CDR1 and CDR2 from the germline V gene are LNHNV and YYDKDF (reference sequence). The ends were cut back, 2 bases at V and 4 bases at J, with 18 bases in the middle. DNA for the CDR3: TGTGCCACCAGCAGAAATCCCCTGTCGGCTAACGGAAACACCATATATTTT. Protein product: CATSRNPLSANGNTIYF.

The V gene is TRBV5-6, the J gene TRBJ2-5, with 7 bases aligning to TRBD1. The CDR3 totals 13 residues. Germline V gene sequence: CDR1 SGHDT, CDR2 YYEEEE. Losses at the gene ends were 2 bases for V and 9 bases for J; bases not matched to a gene: 7. The CDR3 coding sequence is TGTGCCAGCAGCTTTTGGACAGGTACCCCCCAGTACTTC. Encoded protein: CASSFWTGTPQYF.

This sequence joins TRBV10-3 and TRBJ2-1; TRBD2 aligns across 11 bases. The length of the CDR3 is 15 residues. Unmatched junction bases numbered 3, after V lost 6 bases and J lost 2 bases. In germline, CDR1 is ENHRY, CDR2 SYGVKD. The CDR3: CAISTSGSTYNEQFF. CDR3 bases: TGTGCCATCAGCACTAGCGGGAGTACCTACAATGAGCAGTTCTTC.

The gene calls are TRBV27 and TRBJ2-1; D ambiguous. In germline, CDR1 is MNHEY, CDR2 SMNVEV (reference sequence). Trimming cost V 4 bases and J 5 bases, with 6 bases left between them. The CDR3 consists of 12 residues. The DNA for the CDR3 is TGTGCCAGCAGTTCCAGAAACAATGAGCAGTTCTTC. It yields the protein CASSSRNNEQFF.

This chain uses TRBV28 with TRBJ2-1, with 12 bases fitting TRBD1. V shed 6 bases and J 8 bases; nucleotides not matched to a gene: 5. CDR1 and CDR2 from the germline V gene are MDHEN and SYDVKM. The CDR3 is 14 residues long. CDR3 coding DNA: TGTGCCAGCAGCTGGGACAGGGGGCGATATGAGCAGTTCTTC. Its protein product is CASSWDRGRYEQFF.

This chain joins TRBV12-5 and TRBJ1-1; the D gene is possibly TRBD1 (6 bases). Deletions cut 3 bases from V and 1 base from J, with 9 bases between. The V gene's germline CDR1 is LGHNT and CDR2 FRNRAP. The CDR3 loop spans 14 amino acids. DNA for the CDR3: TGTGCTAGTGGTTTTCAGGGGCGGAACACTGAAGCTTTCTTT. Translation: CASGFQGRNTEAFF.

The CDR3 reads CASSTDPDTGELFF. In DNA form, the CDR3 reads TGTGCCAGCAGTACTGACCCAGACACCGGGGAGCTGTTTTTT. The chain is built from TRBV27 and TRBJ2-2; D gene ambiguous. V gave up 5 bases and J gave up 3 bases, with 10 bases separating them. There are 14 residues in the CDR3. Germline-derived CDR1 and CDR2 are MNHEY and SMNVEV (reference sequence).

This clone was observed a single time. The rearrangement uses TRBV27 and TRBJ2-1; 8 nucleotides align to TRBD1. Looked up from germline, CDR1 is MNHEY and CDR2 is SMNVEV (reference sequence). Trimming removed 3 bases from V and 8 bases from J; junction bases left unmatched: 3. The CDR3 contains 13 residues. CDR3 nucleotides: TGTGCCAGCAGTTTCGGACAGGGCTATGAGCAGTTCTTC. Translated, it gives CASSFGQGYEQFF.

The chain links TRBV11-3 to TRBJ2-5; no clear D gene. CDR1 is SGHNT, CDR2 YENEEA, per germline. The ends were cut back, 5 bases at V and 2 bases at J, with 9 bases in the middle. This CDR3 has 13 amino acids. For the CDR3, the DNA is TGTGCCAGCAGCCCCGGCAGACAAGAGACCCAGTACTTC. Residues: CASSPGRQETQYF.